The next 29 T cell receptor beta chains were all read from a single sample in a study of blood T cells in healthy people across ages. The use of a sample-barcoded 5' primer and a J-beta primer mix characterized a second PCR of roughly 6 to 11 cycles. One entry per CDR3 protein results from TCRdb running MiXCR on the 5' RACE reads. The table shows 790,000 or so distinct CDR3 sequences, with roughly 56% occurring only once. The sample was blood. The source is a man between 40 and 49 years old in good health.

The chain links TRBV5-1 to TRBJ1-6; unclear D gene. V was pared by 5 bases and J by 3 bases, with 12 bases between. This CDR3 contains 15 residues. Per the germline V gene, CDR1 is SGHRS and CDR2 is YFSETQ. For the CDR3, the DNA is TGCGCCAGCAGATTAGAAAGGTTCTATAATTCACCCCTCCACTTT. Its protein product is CASRLERFYNSPLHF.

The chain combines TRBV4-3 with TRBJ2-7; no definite D call. Per the germline V gene, CDR1 is LGHNA and CDR2 is YSLEER. The V end was cut by 4 bases, the J end by 2 bases, with 15 bases between. The CDR3 has 15 amino acids. This chain's CDR3 is CASSPGWVGTYEQYF. As DNA, the CDR3 is TGCGCCAGCAGCCCGGGTTGGGTGGGAACCTACGAGCAGTACTTC.

The chain employs TRBV24-1 and TRBJ2-5; the D gene is possibly TRBD2 (6 bases). The CDR3 has 17 residues. The V gene lost 3 bases and the J gene lost 2 bases, with 18 bases spanning the gap. The germline CDR1 and CDR2 sequences are KGHDR and SFDVKD. CDR3 residues: CATSDPYKTRLQETQYF. CDR3 DNA: TGTGCCACCAGTGATCCCTATAAGACTAGGCTTCAAGAGACCCAGTACTTC.

The chain carries TRBV28 and TRBJ2-1; D is unresolved. CDR1 is MDHEN and CDR2 is SYDVKM in the germline V gene. The ends were cut back, 1 base at V and 0 bases at J, with 16 bases in the middle. The CDR3 extends over 18 amino acids. The DNA of the CDR3 is TGTGCCAGCAGTTTATTTGATCTTCGGAGAACCTCCTACAATGAGCAGTTCTTC. Amino acid sequence: CASSLFDLRRTSYNEQFF.

The V and J genes are TRBV4-2 and TRBJ2-5; D may be TRBD2 (5 bases). Germline CDR1 is LGHNA and CDR2 is YNFKEQ. The ends were cut back, 5 bases at V and 5 bases at J, with 12 bases in the middle. This CDR3 contains 13 residues. This CDR3 reads CASSSVGVETQYF. DNA for the CDR3: TGTGCCAGCAGCAGCGTCGGGGTGGAGACCCAGTACTTC.

The rearrangement uses TRBV12-3 or TRBV12-4 and TRBJ2-2; TRBD2 aligns across 13 bases. The V and J ends lost 6 bases and 3 bases, in that order; junction bases with no gene match: 7. CDR3 length: 17 amino acids. DNA for the CDR3: TGTGCCAGCAGCCCATGGACTAGCGGGGGATACACCGGGGAGCTGTTTTTT. It specifies CASSPWTSGGYTGELFF.

This clonotype appeared once. The chain has TRBV12-3 or TRBV12-4 and TRBJ2-3; D possibly uses TRBD1 or TRBD2 (6 bases each). V was trimmed by 6 bases and J by 2 bases, leaving 15 bases between them. The CDR3 contains 15 residues. The CDR3 loop reads CASSGGSRFTDTQYF. The CDR3 coding sequence is TGTGCCAGCAGCGGGGGCAGTCGATTCACAGATACGCAGTATTTT.

Comments on this clonotype: An end of the junction differs from the germline gene, which may be a read error. The chain joins TRBV12-3 or TRBV12-4 to TRBJ2-3; the match to TRBD2 covers 7 bases. The CDR3 length is 15 residues. The CDR3 loop reads CASSLGGGNTDTRYF. Written as DNA, the CDR3 is TGTGCCAGCAGTTTAGGCGGGGGAAACACAGATACGCGGTATTTT.

For the CDR3, the DNA is TGTGCCAGCACCACTCTAAGGGGGCTAGCGGGGGTGAATGAGCAGTTCTTC. Translated: CASTTLRGLAGVNEQFF. J is TRBJ2-1 and V is TRBV7-9; 10 bases align to TRBD2. Germline lookup yields CDR1 SEHNR and CDR2 FQNEAQ (reference sequence). This CDR3 is 17 amino acids long. Trimming removed 7 bases from V and 7 bases from J; junction bases left unmatched: 16.

The CDR3 DNA reads as TGTGCCAGCAGCGTCTTTACTAGAGACAATGGCTACACCTTC. Amino acids: CASSVFTRDNGYTF. V and J are TRBV7-2 and TRBJ1-2; D call uncertain. Germline V lookup: CDR1 SGHTA, CDR2 FQGNSA. V was pared by 5 bases and J by 6 bases, with 16 bases between. This CDR3 contains 14 residues. Full variable domain (rest looked up from reference TRBV7-2 and TRBJ1-2): GAGVSQSPSNKVTEKGKDVELRCDPISGHTALYWYRQSLGQGLEFLIYFQGNSAPDKSGLPSDRFSAERTGGSVSTLTIQRTQQEDSAVYLCASSVFTRDNGYTFGSGTRLTVV.

This clonotype was detected a few times. The V and J genes are TRBV12-1 and TRBJ2-5; no DNA check was done on the table's D call, TRBD1. TRBV12-1 is reported as a pseudogene. This CDR3 comprises 17 residues. Here the CDR3 DNA reads TGTGCCAGCAGCCAATACAGGGCCTTAAGGGGACAAGAGACCCAGTACTTC. Translation gives CASSQYRALRGQETQYF.

The V gene is TRBV12-3 or TRBV12-4, the J gene TRBJ1-2; TRBD1 is a possible D gene (6 bases). Deletions cut 3 bases from V and 6 bases from J, with 14 bases between. The CDR3 contains 14 residues. The CDR3 coding sequence is TGTGCCAGCAGTTTTTCAGGGGATTCCCATGGCTACACCTTC. This translates into CASSFSGDSHGYTF.

In this sample, this clonotype turned up a few times. The chain combines TRBV7-2 with TRBJ2-4; D unclear. With 6 bases removed from V and 0 bases from J, the gap between germline ends came to 6 bases. The CDR3 is 13 amino acids. CDR1 is SGHTA, CDR2 FQGNSA, per germline. The CDR3 protein is CASSRIAKNIQYF. The CDR3 bases are TGTGCCAGCAGTCGGATAGCCAAAAACATTCAGTACTTC.

Remarks on this clonotype: The junction and the germline gene differ at one end; a read error may be behind it. This sequence joins TRBV7-6 and TRBJ1-4; 9 positions agree with TRBD1. Germline CDR1 reads SGHVS; CDR2 reads FNYEAQ. The CDR3 covers 14 residues. The CDR3 DNA sequence: TGTGCCAGCAGCATGGGGACAGGGAACGAAAAACCGTTTTTT. This sequence encodes CASSMGTGNEKPFF.

This clonotype was seen a handful of times. The chain links TRBV5-1 to TRBJ2-2; TRBD1 matches 9 bases. Per germline, CDR1 SGHRS and CDR2 YFSETQ. The CDR3 covers 16 residues. Trimming took 4 bases from V and 3 from J; bases not matched to a gene: 7. CDR3 sequence: CASSPGQGRDTGELFF. Written as DNA, the CDR3 is TGCGCCAGCAGCCCAGGACAGGGGCGAGACACCGGGGAGCTGTTTTTT. Full variable domain (remainder filled in from reference TRBV5-1 and TRBJ2-2): KAGVTQTPRYLIKTRGQQVTLSCSPISGHRSVSWYQQTPGQGLQFLFEYFSETQRNKGNFPGRFSGRQFSNSRSEMNVSTLELGDSALYLCASSPGQGRDTGELFFGEGSRLTVL.

In its sample, this clonotype was seen a few times. The chain couples TRBV4-1 to TRBJ2-7; TRBD1 agrees at 8 bases. J gave up 3 bases and V 3 bases, and 7 bases lay outside the gene matches. Germline V gives CDR1 MGHRA, CDR2 YSYEKL. The CDR3 loop spans 15 amino acids. The CDR3 spells CASSHRTGMLYEQYF. Here the CDR3 DNA reads TGCGCCAGCAGCCACCGGACAGGGATGCTCTACGAGCAGTACTTC.

The V gene is TRBV27, the J gene TRBJ1-2; D is uncertain. This CDR3 has 10 amino acids. V lost 11 bases, J lost 8 bases, and 12 bases lay in between. CDR1 and CDR2 from the germline V gene are MNHEY and SMNVEV (reference sequence). CDR3 nucleotides: TGTGCCGGTGCCTCTGGGGGCTACACCTTC. It translates to CAGASGGYTF.

The genes are TRBV29-1 and TRBJ2-7, with TRBD2 identical over 7 bases. The trim removed 7 bases at V and 2 bases at J, leaving 5 bases unmatched. The CDR3 has 12 amino acids. Germline loops: CDR1 SQVTM, CDR2 ANQGSEA. DNA of the CDR3: TGCAGCGGACAGACTAGCCCCTACGAGCAGTACTTC. Amino acid sequence: CSGQTSPYEQYF.

The chain links TRBV3-1 to TRBJ1-4; D is unresolved. The CDR3 has 16 amino acids. The V end was cut by 2 bases, the J end by 3 bases, with 13 bases between. Germline V gene data show CDR1 as LGHDT and CDR2 as YNNKEL (reference sequence). The CDR3 protein is CASSQFLDLPNEKLFF. Here the CDR3 DNA reads TGTGCCAGCAGCCAATTCTTGGATCTTCCTAATGAAAAACTGTTTTTT.

This clonotype has only a few counts. This chain connects TRBV11-2 to TRBJ2-7; unclear D gene. Trimming stripped 2 bases from V and 0 bases from J, with 11 bases between. The CDR3 covers 15 residues. Germline assignment: CDR1 SGHAT and CDR2 FQNNGV. Written as DNA, the CDR3 is TGTGCCAGCAGCTTATATTCCACTCCCTCCTACGAGCAGTACTTC. Translating gives CASSLYSTPSYEQYF.

This clonotype has just a few counts. The chain has TRBV7-2 and TRBJ2-3, with TRBD2 matching over 7 bases. J was trimmed by 3 bases and V by 1 base; bases with no gene match: 7. The CDR3 totals 16 residues. Germline V gene data show CDR1 as SGHTA and CDR2 as FQGNSA. The CDR3 region has the DNA TGTGCCAGCAGCTTAGTGCTAGCGGATGCGACAGATACGCAGTATTTT. Translating it yields CASSLVLADATDTQYF.

This clonotype was recorded once. CDR3 loop: CAISALTYEQYF. The CDR3 region has the DNA TGTGCCATCAGCGCACTTACCTACGAGCAGTACTTC. The chain joins TRBV10-3 to TRBJ2-7; D gene ambiguous. This CDR3 contains 12 residues. Germline V lookup: CDR1 ENHRY, CDR2 SYGVKD. The germline V and J ends were trimmed by 6 bases and 2 bases, with 8 bases remaining between them.

The V gene is TRBV7-2, the J gene TRBJ2-5; perhaps TRBD2 as D (6 bases). The CDR3 is 14 amino acids. Germline V gene lookup returns CDR1 SGHTA and CDR2 FQGNSA. Trimming pared 5 bases from V and 5 bases from J, leaving 15 bases between. CDR3 region: CASSRTGVSETQYF. DNA for the CDR3: TGTGCCAGCAGCCGTACGGGGGTTTCGGAGACCCAGTACTTC.

This clonotype has more than one count but fewer than ten. The chain is built from TRBV2 and TRBJ1-5, with D uncertain. V was pared by 4 bases and J by 1 base, with 11 bases between. CDR3 size: 15 residues. CDR1 is SNHLY and CDR2 is FYNNEI in the germline V gene. The DNA for the CDR3 is TGTGCCAGCAGTGGAAATCCGTTGAGCAATCAGCCCCAGCATTTT. This encodes CASSGNPLSNQPQHF.

The sample holds one count of this clonotype. The chain has TRBV28 and TRBJ2-1, with D unclear. From germline, CDR1 is MDHEN and CDR2 SYDVKM. The V end was cut by 1 base, the J end by 0 bases, with 10 bases between. The CDR3 contains 16 residues. The CDR3 reads CASSLYGRSSYNEQFF. The CDR3 DNA is TGTGCCAGCAGTTTATATGGGCGCAGCTCCTACAATGAGCAGTTCTTC.

This clonotype was detected only once. J is TRBJ2-5 and V is TRBV5-1; no clear D. The V and J ends lost 0 bases and 1 base respectively, with 7 bases between them. Germline values: CDR1 SGHRS, CDR2 YFSETQ. The length of the CDR3 is 14 residues. The CDR3 loop reads CASSLEQLQETQYF. In DNA, the CDR3 is TGCGCCAGCAGCTTGGAGCAGCTCCAAGAGACCCAGTACTTC.

This clonotype came up many times. V usage is TRBV6-5 and J usage is TRBJ2-1; TRBD2 matches at 8 bases. V shed 2 bases, J shed 6 bases, and the junction held 6 bases outside the gene matches. CDR1 is MNHEY, CDR2 SVGAGI, per germline. This CDR3 has 15 amino acids. The CDR3 protein is CASSYLRGAANEQFF. CDR3 in DNA: TGTGCCAGCAGTTACCTGCGGGGGGCCGCCAATGAGCAGTTCTTC.

The J gene is TRBJ1-5, the V gene TRBV28; 7 bases fit TRBD1. Losses at the gene ends were 8 bases for V and 3 bases for J; bases not matched to a gene: 4. The CDR3 is made up of 13 amino acids. Germline assignment: CDR1 MDHEN and CDR2 SYDVKM. The CDR3 nucleotides read TGTGCCAGCGGGACAGCTTACAATCAGCCCCAGCATTTT. Translating it yields CASGTAYNQPQHF. Looking up the rest from reference TRBV28 and TRBJ1-5 gives the full variable domain: DVKVTQSSRYLVKRTGEKVFLECVQDMDHENMFWYRQDPGLGLRLIYFSYDVKMKEKGDIPEGYSVSREKKERFSLILESASTNQTSMYLCASGTAYNQPQHFGDGTRLSIL.

The rearrangement links TRBV27 to TRBJ2-3, with D perhaps matching TRBD1 (5 bases). The germline V and J ends were trimmed by 2 bases and 1 base, with 13 bases remaining between them. Per germline, CDR1 MNHEY and CDR2 SMNVEV (reference sequence). The CDR3 length is 16 residues. This chain's CDR3 is CASSLTRQLRTDTQYF. The CDR3 coding sequence is TGTGCCAGCAGTTTAACGAGACAGCTCCGCACAGATACGCAGTATTTT.